The 6 T cell receptor beta chains presented below share a single source sample, sequenced in a study of early T cells in non-severe SARS-CoV-2 infection. TCRdb called the 5' RACE reads again in MiXCR, with one record for every CDR3 protein. Of about 48,000 distinct CDR3 sequences listed, less than 15% are singletons. The specimen sequenced was whole blood. These receptor sequences come from an adult who was a healthcare worker with PCR-confirmed SARS-CoV-2 infection or an uninfected control (not recorded which).

This clonotype was seen a handful of times. The junction departs from the called germline gene at one end, perhaps through a read error. The chain couples TRBV7-8 to TRBJ1-1; 7 bases are a match to TRBD1. This CDR3 is built from 18 residues. Germline V gene sequence: CDR1 SGHVS, CDR2 FQNEAQ. The CDR3 region is CACSPKRTWTGGNTEAFF. The CDR3, as DNA: TGTGCCTGCAGCCCGAAGAGGACCTGGACAGGAGGGAACACTGAAGCTTTCTTT.

The chain joins TRBV14 to TRBJ2-7, with a tentative D call TRBD2 (5 bases). This CDR3 spans 14 amino acids. V lost 4 bases, J lost 4 bases, and 14 bases lay in between. Looked up from germline, CDR1 is SGHDN and CDR2 is FVKESK. CDR3 DNA: TGTGCCAGCAGCCTCCGCTCCGGGGTTTACGAGCAGTACTTC. This encodes CASSLRSGVYEQYF.

This clonotype was detected many times. This sequence joins TRBV11-2 and TRBJ2-2; no clear D gene. CDR1 SGHAT and CDR2 FQNNGV come from the germline V gene. The CDR3 is made up of 12 amino acids. V was pared by 8 bases and J by 7 bases, with 11 bases between. CDR3 DNA sequence: TGTGCCAGCGCTTACTCCAGCGGGGAGCTGTTTTTT. Amino acids: CASAYSSGELFF. Based on the CDR3 plus reference TRBV11-2 and TRBJ2-2, the full variable domain is EAGVAQSPRYKIIEKRQSVAFWCNPISGHATLYWYQQILGQGPKLLIQFQNNGVVDDSQLPKDRFSAERLKGVDSTLKIQPAKLEDSAVYLCASAYSSGELFFGEGSRLTVL.

In this sample, this clonotype turned up many times. The rearrangement links TRBV19 to TRBJ1-1; D is unclear. The CDR3 contains 13 residues. V was clipped by 5 bases and J by 4 bases, with 11 bases between them. CDR1 and CDR2 (germline): LNHDA, SQIVND (reference sequence). The CDR3 protein is CASSSRLSTEAFF. CDR3 DNA: TGTGCCAGTAGTTCTAGACTGAGCACTGAAGCTTTCTTT.

The chain joins TRBV11-2 to TRBJ2-1, with D perhaps TRBD1 (7 bases). The germline V gene has CDR1 SGHAT and CDR2 FQNNGV. The length of the CDR3 is 16 residues. Trimming cost V 0 bases and J 6 bases, with 15 bases left between them. The CDR3: CASSLDHGGGLNEQFF. For the CDR3, the DNA is TGTGCCAGCAGCTTAGATCATGGAGGGGGCCTCAATGAGCAGTTCTTC. Combining the CDR3 with reference TRBV11-2 and TRBJ2-1 gives the whole variable domain EAGVAQSPRYKIIEKRQSVAFWCNPISGHATLYWYQQILGQGPKLLIQFQNNGVVDDSQLPKDRFSAERLKGVDSTLKIQPAKLEDSAVYLCASSLDHGGGLNEQFFGPGTRLTVL.

This clonotype was recorded at least ten times. The chain has TRBV20-1 and TRBJ1-2; possible D gene TRBD1, 6 bases. Trimming removed 0 bases from V and 4 bases from J, with 9 bases in between. CDR1 and CDR2 from the germline V gene are DFQATT and SNEGSKA (reference sequence). The CDR3 loop spans 13 amino acids. The CDR3, as DNA: TGCAGTGCTAGAGAACAGGGAGTCTATGGCTACACCTTC. Translated: CSAREQGVYGYTF.